These 20 T cell receptor beta chains originate from one sample sequenced in a study of T cell responses to AZD1222 COVID-19 vaccine. Sequencing was performed with immunoSEQ multiplex PCR; in TCRdb, only in-frame clones are kept and a portion is missing. The sample has roughly 200,000 clones, approximately 94% seen once. Sequences were derived from peripheral blood, sampled 28 days after the second dose of the MenACWY control vaccine. These receptors came from an adult who received the MenACWY meningococcal vaccine as a control.

This chain uses TRBV5-1 with TRBJ2-7; 8 positions match TRBD1. The CDR3 runs 14 residues. Germline V gene sequence: CDR1 SGHRS, CDR2 YFSETQ. V lost 5 bases, J lost 0 bases, and 4 bases stayed unmatched. The CDR3 reads CASSSTGASYEQYF. The CDR3 nucleotides read TGCGCCAGCAGTTCGACAGGGGCCTCCTACGAGCAGTACTTC. The whole variable domain, remainder taken from reference TRBV5-1 and TRBJ2-7, is KAGVTQTPRYLIKTRGQQVTLSCSPISGHRSVSWYQQTPGQGLQFLFEYFSETQRNKGNFPGRFSGRQFSNSRSEMNVSTLELGDSALYLCASSSTGASYEQYFGPGTRLTVT.

The J gene is TRBJ1-2, the V gene TRBV4-2; D remains ambiguous. The CDR3 has 16 amino acids. V shed 4 bases and J shed 0 bases, with 15 bases lying between them. Looked up from germline, CDR1 is LGHNA and CDR2 is YNFKEQ. CDR3 residues: CASSPLRYRTNYGYTF. The CDR3, as DNA: TGTGCCAGCAGCCCCCTTAGGTACAGAACTAACTATGGCTACACCTTC.

This clone showed up just once. V gene TRBV5-1 combines with J gene TRBJ1-2, with 9 bases fitting TRBD1. The germline V gene has CDR1 SGHRS and CDR2 YFSETQ. The CDR3 has 13 amino acids. V lost 4 bases, J lost 2 bases, and 0 bases stayed unmatched. The chain's CDR3 is CASSTGGNYGYTF. The CDR3 nucleotides are TGCGCCAGCAGCACAGGGGGCAACTATGGCTACACCTTC.

This clone was observed a handful of times. The chain links TRBV4-2 to TRBJ2-7; tentative D call: TRBD1 (6 bases). The CDR3 is made up of 15 amino acids. Germline values: CDR1 LGHNA, CDR2 YNFKEQ. The germline V and J ends were trimmed by 0 bases and 2 bases, with 11 bases remaining between them. Here the CDR3 DNA reads TGTGCCAGCAGCCAAGAGGGGGCCCCTACCTACGAGCAGTACTTC. It translates to CASSQEGAPTYEQYF.

V gene TRBV6-6 combines with J gene TRBJ1-3; possibly TRBD1 for D (5 bases). Germline-derived CDR1 and CDR2 are MNHNY and SVGAGI (reference sequence). The CDR3 runs to 16 residues. The V gene lost 0 bases and the J gene lost 1 base, with 10 bases spanning the gap. The CDR3 DNA sequence: TGTGCCAGCAGTTACTCGTGGGGGAAGTCTGGAAACACCATATATTTT. Protein: CASSYSWGKSGNTIYF.

This clone was observed a handful of times. The chain carries TRBV6-5 and TRBJ1-6, with TRBD1 identical over 9 bases. The CDR3 contains 15 residues. With V trimmed by 6 bases and J by 3 bases, 3 bases remained unmatched. Germline V gene lookup returns CDR1 MNHEY and CDR2 SVGAGI. CDR3 sequence: CASRGQGGYNSPLHF. CDR3 sequence (DNA): TGTGCCAGCAGGGGACAGGGTGGCTATAATTCACCCCTCCACTTT.

CDR3 sequence reads: CAISAAGQNTEAFF. CDR3 sequence (DNA): TGTGCCATCAGTGCGGCAGGGCAGAACACTGAAGCTTTCTTT. The chain joins TRBV10-3 to TRBJ1-1, with D possibly TRBD1 on 5 matching bases. V was cut by 4 bases and J by 1 base, with 10 bases left in between. Germline V gene sequence: CDR1 ENHRY, CDR2 SYGVKD. The CDR3 totals 14 residues.

This clone has only one observation. The CDR3 sequence: CASSASGLYNEQFF. CDR3 DNA: TGTGCCAGCAGCGCTAGCGGGCTATACAATGAGCAGTTCTTC. The J gene is TRBJ2-1, the V gene TRBV3-1 (or the pseudogene TRBV3-2); 8 bases match TRBD2. Germline lookup yields CDR1 LGHDT and CDR2 YNNKEL (reference sequence). The CDR3 is 14 amino acids. V trimming: 5 bases; J trimming: 4 bases; junction bases outside the gene matches: 4.

The chain joins TRBV18 to TRBJ2-5; D unclear. CDR3 length equals 14 residues. In germline, CDR1 is KGHSH, CDR2 LQKENI. The V end was cut by 3 bases, the J end by 2 bases, with 10 bases between. The DNA for the CDR3 is TGTGCCAGCTCACCGCGTGAAAGACAAGAGACCCAGTACTTC. Its translation: CASSPRERQETQYF.

The J gene is TRBJ1-2, the V gene TRBV30; D perhaps matches TRBD1 (5 bases). This CDR3 has 16 residues. Germline V CDR1 and CDR2: GTSNPN, SVGIG (reference sequence). Trimming left V 0 bases short and J 4 bases short, with 18 bases between. The CDR3 DNA is TGTGCCTGGAGTGTAGGGGTAGGGAATGAGGCCTATGGCTACACCTTC. Translation gives CAWSVGVGNEAYGYTF.

This chain links TRBV5-1 with TRBJ1-1; D unresolved. Germline CDR1 reads SGHRS; CDR2 reads YFSETQ. V was cut by 0 bases and J by 0 bases, with 6 bases left in between. The CDR3 is 14 residues long. The CDR3 here is CASSLGHMNTEAFF. The CDR3 DNA is TGCGCCAGCAGCTTGGGACACATGAACACTGAAGCTTTCTTT.

This sequence joins TRBV4-2 and TRBJ1-6; possibly TRBD1 for D (5 bases). Germline loops: CDR1 LGHNA, CDR2 YNFKEQ. This CDR3 has 17 residues. Trimming pared 0 bases from V and 6 bases from J, leaving 15 bases between. CDR3 region: CASSQDLGRAVNSPLHF. CDR3 bases: TGTGCCAGCAGCCAAGATCTCGGCAGGGCCGTTAATTCACCCCTCCACTTT.

The rearrangement joins TRBV20-1 to TRBJ1-2; 7 bases fit TRBD1. J was trimmed by 3 bases and V by 3 bases; bases with no gene match: 4. CDR1 is DFQATT, CDR2 SNEGSKA, per germline (reference sequence). The CDR3 covers 13 residues. The CDR3 bases are TGCAGTGCTAGTTACGGGACAGACTATGGCTACACCTTC. Encoded protein: CSASYGTDYGYTF.

The chain is built from TRBV7-2 and TRBJ2-1; 8 bases line up with TRBD2. Per the germline V gene, CDR1 is SGHTA and CDR2 is FQGNSA. This CDR3 comprises 13 residues. J lost 9 bases, V lost 5 bases, and 6 bases had no gene match. The CDR3 DNA sequence: TGTGCCAGCAGCAAGGACAGCGGGGGTGAGCAGTTCTTC. Translated: CASSKDSGGEQFF.

The chain carries TRBV30 and TRBJ1-3, with D unresolved. The CDR3 is made up of 16 amino acids. Per the germline V gene, CDR1 is GTSNPN and CDR2 is SVGIG (reference sequence). Deletions cut 5 bases from V and 0 bases from J, with 17 bases between. The CDR3 sequence: CAWGVWPEISGNTIYF. In DNA, the CDR3 is TGTGCCTGGGGGGTGTGGCCCGAGATCTCTGGAAACACCATATATTTT.

V usage is TRBV3-1 (or the pseudogene TRBV3-2) and J usage is TRBJ2-1; D might be TRBD2 (6 bases). The CDR3 is 14 residues long. Germline V lookup: CDR1 LGHDT, CDR2 YNNKEL (reference sequence). V was cut by 3 bases and J by 7 bases, with 13 bases left in between. CDR3 DNA: TGTGCCAGCAGCCAGTCCGGGACTGGGAATGAGCAGTTCTTC. Translated: CASSQSGTGNEQFF.

The chain uses TRBV19 and TRBJ1-1, with 7 bases identical to TRBD1. The V gene end was trimmed by 4 bases and the J gene end by 1 base; junction bases not matched to a gene: 3. CDR3 length: 14 amino acids. The germline CDR1 and CDR2 sequences are LNHDA and SQIVND (reference sequence). CDR3 sequence reads: CASSKDRKNTEAFF. CDR3 in DNA: TGTGCCAGTAGTAAGGACAGGAAGAACACTGAAGCTTTCTTT. Full variable domain (rest looked up from reference TRBV19 and TRBJ1-1): DGGITQSPKYLFRKEGQNVTLSCEQNLNHDAMYWYRQDPGQGLRLIYYSQIVNDFQKGDIAEGYSVSREKKESFPLTVTSAQKNPTAFYLCASSKDRKNTEAFFGQGTRLTVV.

The rearrangement links TRBV7-7 to TRBJ1-4; possibly TRBD1 for D (6 bases). The CDR3 is 14 residues long. V shed 3 bases and J shed 4 bases, with 9 bases lying between them. CDR1 SSHAT and CDR2 FNYEAQ come from the germline V gene (reference sequence). CDR3: CASSLGGRNEKLFF. The CDR3 DNA sequence: TGTGCCAGCAGCTTGGGGGGGCGTAATGAAAAACTGTTTTTT.

The rearrangement joins TRBV19 to TRBJ1-2, with a tentative D call TRBD1 (5 bases). Looked up from germline, CDR1 is LNHDA and CDR2 is SQIVND (reference sequence). V lost 7 bases, J lost 2 bases, and 11 bases lay in between. CDR3 length: 13 amino acids. The CDR3 nucleotides are TGTGCCAGTAATTTTGGGACGAACTATGGCTACACCTTC. Protein: CASNFGTNYGYTF.

The V call is TRBV7-3, the J call TRBJ2-1, with 10 nucleotides matching TRBD2. Germline V gene lookup returns CDR1 SGHTA and CDR2 FQGTGA. V shed 1 base, J shed 10 bases, and the junction held 7 bases outside the gene matches. This CDR3 region has 15 residues. The CDR3 DNA reads as TGTGCCAGCAGCTTAAGCCCTAGCGGGGGAGGAGAGCAGTTCTTC. Translation: CASSLSPSGGGEQFF. Full variable domain (outside the CDR3, taken from reference TRBV7-3 and TRBJ2-1): GAGVSQTPSNKVTEKGKYVELRCDPISGHTALYWYRQSLGQGPEFLIYFQGTGAADDSGLPNDRFFAVRPEGSVSTLKIQRTERGDSAVYLCASSLSPSGGGEQFFGPGTRLTVL.